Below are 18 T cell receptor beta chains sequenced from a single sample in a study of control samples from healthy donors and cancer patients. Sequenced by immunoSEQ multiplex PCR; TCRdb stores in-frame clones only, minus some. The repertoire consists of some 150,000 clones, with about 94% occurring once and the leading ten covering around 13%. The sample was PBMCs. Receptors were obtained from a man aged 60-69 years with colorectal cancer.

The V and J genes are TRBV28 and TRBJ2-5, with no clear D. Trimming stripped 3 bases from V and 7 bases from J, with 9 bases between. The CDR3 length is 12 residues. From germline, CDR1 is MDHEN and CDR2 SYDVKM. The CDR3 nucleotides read TGTGCCAGCAGTTTCAACCCCAGGACCCAGTACTTC. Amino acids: CASSFNPRTQYF.

As DNA, the CDR3 is TGTGCCAGTGTAGGGTTTCCCACAGATACGCAGTATTTT. Protein sequence: CASVGFPTDTQYF. This rearrangement joins TRBV10-3 to TRBJ2-3, with D hard to call. CDR1 and CDR2 (germline): ENHRY, SYGVKD. The CDR3 sequence is 13 residues long. Trimming removed 10 bases from V and 2 bases from J, with 13 bases in between.

CDR3 nucleotide sequence: TGTGCCAGCAGTCCCCAGGGACAGGGGCGTCGCACAGATACGCAGTATTTT. This gives the protein CASSPQGQGRRTDTQYF. This rearrangement joins TRBV6-6 to TRBJ2-3; 10 bases are a match to TRBD1. Germline V gives CDR1 MNHNY, CDR2 SVGAGI (reference sequence). This CDR3 spans 17 amino acids. The junction had 9 bases not matched to a gene; V was cut back by 5 bases and J by 1 base.

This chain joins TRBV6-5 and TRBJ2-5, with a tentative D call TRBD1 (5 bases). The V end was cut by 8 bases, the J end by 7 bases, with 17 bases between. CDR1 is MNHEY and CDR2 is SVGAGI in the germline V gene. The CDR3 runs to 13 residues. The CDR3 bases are TGTGCCAGCGGCCTAGGGGATGTGGGGACCCAGTACTTC. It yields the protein CASGLGDVGTQYF.

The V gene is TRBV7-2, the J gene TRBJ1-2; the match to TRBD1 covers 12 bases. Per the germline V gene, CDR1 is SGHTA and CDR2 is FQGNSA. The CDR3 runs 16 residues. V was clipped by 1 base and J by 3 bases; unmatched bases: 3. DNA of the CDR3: TGTGCCAGCAGCTTAGGGGGACAGGGGGCGGACTATGGCTACACCTTC. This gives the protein CASSLGGQGADYGYTF. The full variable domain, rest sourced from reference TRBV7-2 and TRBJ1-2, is GAGVSQSPSNKVTEKGKDVELRCDPISGHTALYWYRQSLGQGLEFLIYFQGNSAPDKSGLPSDRFSAERTGGSVSTLTIQRTQQEDSAVYLCASSLGGQGADYGYTFGSGTRLTVV.

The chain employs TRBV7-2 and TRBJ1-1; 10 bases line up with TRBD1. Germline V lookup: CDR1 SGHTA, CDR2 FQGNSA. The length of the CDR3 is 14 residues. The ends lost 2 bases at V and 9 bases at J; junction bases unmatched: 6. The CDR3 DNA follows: TGTGCCAGCAGCTTAACGGGGACAGGGGCACAAGCTTTCTTT. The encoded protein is CASSLTGTGAQAFF. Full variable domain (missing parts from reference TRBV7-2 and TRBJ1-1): GAGVSQSPSNKVTEKGKDVELRCDPISGHTALYWYRQSLGQGLEFLIYFQGNSAPDKSGLPSDRFSAERTGGSVSTLTIQRTQQEDSAVYLCASSLTGTGAQAFFGQGTRLTVV.

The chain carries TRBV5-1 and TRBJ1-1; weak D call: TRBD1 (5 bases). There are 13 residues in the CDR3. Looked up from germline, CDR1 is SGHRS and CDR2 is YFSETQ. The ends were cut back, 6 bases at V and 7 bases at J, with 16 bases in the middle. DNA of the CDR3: TGCGCCAGCACAATGCAGGGATCCGTTGAAGCTTTCTTT. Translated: CASTMQGSVEAFF.

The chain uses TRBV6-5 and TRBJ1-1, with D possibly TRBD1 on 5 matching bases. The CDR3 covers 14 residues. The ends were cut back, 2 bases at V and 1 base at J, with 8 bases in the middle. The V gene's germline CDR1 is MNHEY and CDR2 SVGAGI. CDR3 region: CASSYLGGNTEAFF. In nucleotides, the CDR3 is TGTGCCAGCAGTTACCTCGGGGGGAACACTGAAGCTTTCTTT.

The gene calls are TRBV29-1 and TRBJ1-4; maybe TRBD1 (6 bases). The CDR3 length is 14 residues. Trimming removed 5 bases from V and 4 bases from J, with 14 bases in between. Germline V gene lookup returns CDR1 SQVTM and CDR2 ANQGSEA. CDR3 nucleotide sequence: TGCAGCGTTCTCGGGGGCACGGTTAATGAAAAACTGTTTTTT. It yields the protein CSVLGGTVNEKLFF.

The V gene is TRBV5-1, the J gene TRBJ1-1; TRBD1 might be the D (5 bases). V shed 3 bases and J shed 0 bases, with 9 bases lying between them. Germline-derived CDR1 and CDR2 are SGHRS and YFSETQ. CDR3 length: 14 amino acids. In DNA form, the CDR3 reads TGCGCCAGCAGCTCGGACACGGTGAACACTGAAGCTTTCTTT. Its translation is CASSSDTVNTEAFF.

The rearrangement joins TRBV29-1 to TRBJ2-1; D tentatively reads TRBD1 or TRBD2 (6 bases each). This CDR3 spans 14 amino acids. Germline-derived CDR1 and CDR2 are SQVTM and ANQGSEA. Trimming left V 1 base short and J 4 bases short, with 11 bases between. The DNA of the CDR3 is TGCAGCGTTGAAGGGGGGGCAGTATACAATGAGCAGTTCTTC. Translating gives CSVEGGAVYNEQFF.

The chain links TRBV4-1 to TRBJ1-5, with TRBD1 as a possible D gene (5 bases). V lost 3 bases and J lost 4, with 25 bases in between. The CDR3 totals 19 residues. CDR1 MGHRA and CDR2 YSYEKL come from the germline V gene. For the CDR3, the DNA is TGCGCCAGCAGCCATCGAAAAGGGGCCGGGACCTCGGCGAATCAGCCCCAGCATTTT. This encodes CASSHRKGAGTSANQPQHF.

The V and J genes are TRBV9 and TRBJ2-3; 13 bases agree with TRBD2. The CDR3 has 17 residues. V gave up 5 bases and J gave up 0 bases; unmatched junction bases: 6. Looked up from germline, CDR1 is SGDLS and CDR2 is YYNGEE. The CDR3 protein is CASRATSGGDSTDTQYF. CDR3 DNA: TGTGCCAGCAGAGCAACTAGCGGGGGGGATAGCACAGATACGCAGTATTTT.

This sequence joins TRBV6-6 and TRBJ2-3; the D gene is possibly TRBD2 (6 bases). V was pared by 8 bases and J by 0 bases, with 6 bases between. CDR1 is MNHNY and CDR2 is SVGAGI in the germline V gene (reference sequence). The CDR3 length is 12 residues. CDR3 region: CASGGSTDTQYF. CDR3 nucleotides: TGTGCCAGCGGGGGGAGCACAGATACGCAGTATTTT.

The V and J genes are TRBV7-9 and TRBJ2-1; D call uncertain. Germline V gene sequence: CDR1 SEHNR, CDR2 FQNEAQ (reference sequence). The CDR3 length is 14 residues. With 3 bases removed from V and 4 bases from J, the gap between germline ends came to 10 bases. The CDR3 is CASSFGVGYNEQFF. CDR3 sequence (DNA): TGTGCCAGCAGCTTCGGTGTGGGTTACAATGAGCAGTTCTTC. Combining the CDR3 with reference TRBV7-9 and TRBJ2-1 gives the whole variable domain DTGVSQNPRHKITKRGQNVTFRCDPISEHNRLYWYRQTLGQGPEFLTYFQNEAQLEKSRLLSDRFSAERPKGSFSTLEIQRTEQGDSAMYLCASSFGVGYNEQFFGPGTRLTVL.

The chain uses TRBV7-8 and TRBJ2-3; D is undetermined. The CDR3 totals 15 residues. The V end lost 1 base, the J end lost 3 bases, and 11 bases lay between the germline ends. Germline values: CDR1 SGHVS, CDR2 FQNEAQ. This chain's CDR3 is CASSLGTFRTDTQYF. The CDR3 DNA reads TGTGCCAGCAGCTTAGGAACCTTTAGAACAGATACGCAGTATTTT.

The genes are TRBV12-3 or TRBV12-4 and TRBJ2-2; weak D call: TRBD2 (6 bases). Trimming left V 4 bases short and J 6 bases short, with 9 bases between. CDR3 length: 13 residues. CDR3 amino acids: CASSSGGPGELFF. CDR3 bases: TGTGCCAGCAGTTCCGGGGGACCCGGGGAGCTGTTTTTT.

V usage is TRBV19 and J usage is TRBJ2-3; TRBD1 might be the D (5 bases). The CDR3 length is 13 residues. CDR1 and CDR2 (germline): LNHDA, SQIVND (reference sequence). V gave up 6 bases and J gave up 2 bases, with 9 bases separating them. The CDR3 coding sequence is TGTGCCAGTAGGAAACAGGACACAGATACGCAGTATTTT. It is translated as CASRKQDTDTQYF.